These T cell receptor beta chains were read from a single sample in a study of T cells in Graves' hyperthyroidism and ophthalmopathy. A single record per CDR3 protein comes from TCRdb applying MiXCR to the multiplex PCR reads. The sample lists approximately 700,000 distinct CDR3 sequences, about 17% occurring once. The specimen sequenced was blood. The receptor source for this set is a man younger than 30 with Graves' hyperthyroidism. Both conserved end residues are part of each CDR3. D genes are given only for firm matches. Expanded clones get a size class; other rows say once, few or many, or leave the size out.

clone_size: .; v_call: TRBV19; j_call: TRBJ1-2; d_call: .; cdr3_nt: TGTGCCAGTAGTATCAGCAGACCGAACTATGGCTACACCTTC; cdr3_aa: CASSISRPNYGYTF
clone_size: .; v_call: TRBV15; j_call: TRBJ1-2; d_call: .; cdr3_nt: TGTGCCACCAGCAGCGGGAGAGGCTACACCTTC; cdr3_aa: CATSSGRGYTF
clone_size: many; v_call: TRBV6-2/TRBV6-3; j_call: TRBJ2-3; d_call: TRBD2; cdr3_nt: TGTGCCAGCAGTTACAGTTCGGCGGGAGGGCCGGCAGATACGCAGTATTTT; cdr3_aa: CASSYSSAGGPADTQYF
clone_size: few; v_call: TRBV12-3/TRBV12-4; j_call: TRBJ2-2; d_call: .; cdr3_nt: TGTGCCAGCAGCCGGACCGACCTTGTAACAGAGCTGTTTTTT; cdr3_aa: CASSRTDLVTELFF
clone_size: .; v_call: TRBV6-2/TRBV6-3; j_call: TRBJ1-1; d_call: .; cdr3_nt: TGTGCCAGCAGTTACGGGGCCTCGAACACTGAAGCTTTCTTT; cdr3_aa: CASSYGASNTEAFF
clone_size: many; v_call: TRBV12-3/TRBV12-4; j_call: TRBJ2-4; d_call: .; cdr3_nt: TGTGCCAGCAGTACCCGATTACTCCAAAACATTCAGTACTTC; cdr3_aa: CASSTRLLQNIQYF
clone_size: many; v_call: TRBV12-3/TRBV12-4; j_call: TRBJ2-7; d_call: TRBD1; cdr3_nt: TGTGCCAGCAGTCGCGACAGGGTACCCGAGCAGTACTTC; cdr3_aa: CASSRDRVPEQYF
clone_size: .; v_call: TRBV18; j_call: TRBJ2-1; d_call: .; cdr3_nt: TGTGCCAGCTTACCTACACAGAGCTCCTACAATGAGCAGTTCTTC; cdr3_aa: CASLPTQSSYNEQFF
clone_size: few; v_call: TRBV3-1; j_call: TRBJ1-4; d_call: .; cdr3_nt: TGTGCCAGCAGCCCACGGGAAAGGGAAAAACTGTTTTTT; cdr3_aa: CASSPREREKLFF
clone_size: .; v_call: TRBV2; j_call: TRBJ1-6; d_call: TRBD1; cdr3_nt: TGTGCCAGCGAGGGGACAGGGGATTCACCCCTCCACTTT; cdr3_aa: CASEGTGDSPLHF
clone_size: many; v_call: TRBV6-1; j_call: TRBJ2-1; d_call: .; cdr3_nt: TGTGCCAGCAGTGGCCAGGGCTCCTACAATGAGCAGTTCTTC; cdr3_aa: CASSGQGSYNEQFF
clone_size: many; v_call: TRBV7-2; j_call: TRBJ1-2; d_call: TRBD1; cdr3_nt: TGTGCCAGCAGCTACGGGACAGGGGGAGGCTACACCTTC; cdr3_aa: CASSYGTGGGYTF
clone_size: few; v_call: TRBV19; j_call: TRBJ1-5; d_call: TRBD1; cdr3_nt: TGTGCCAGTAGTATCCCCCGACAGGGGGGGGGTCAGCCCCAGCATTTT; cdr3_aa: CASSIPRQGGGQPQHF
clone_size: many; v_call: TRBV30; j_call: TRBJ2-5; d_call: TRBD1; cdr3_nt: TGTGCCTGGAAACCATCAGGGGGAGAGACCCAGTACTTC; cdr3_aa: CAWKPSGGETQYF
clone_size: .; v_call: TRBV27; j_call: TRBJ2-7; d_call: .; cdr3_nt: TGTGCCAGCAGTTTTGTTCGGACTGGAGGAACCTACAATGAGCAGTACTTC; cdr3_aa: CASSFVRTGGTYNEQYF
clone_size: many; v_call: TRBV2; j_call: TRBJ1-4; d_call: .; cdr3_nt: TGTGCCAGCCGTGGGGGCTCGACTAATGAAAAACTGTTTTTT; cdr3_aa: CASRGGSTNEKLFF
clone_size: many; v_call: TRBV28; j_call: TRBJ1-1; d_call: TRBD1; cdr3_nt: TGTGCCAGCAGTTTGCGGCAGGGGGGCACTGAAGCTTTCTTT; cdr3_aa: CASSLRQGGTEAFF
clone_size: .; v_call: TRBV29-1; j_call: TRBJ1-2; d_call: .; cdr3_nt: TGCAGCGTGAAATCGTATGGCTACACCTTC; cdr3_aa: CSVKSYGYTF
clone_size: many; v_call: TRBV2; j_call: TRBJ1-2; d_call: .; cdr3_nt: TGTGCCAGCAGTGGCTGGGGAAGTGGCTACACCTTC; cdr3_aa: CASSGWGSGYTF
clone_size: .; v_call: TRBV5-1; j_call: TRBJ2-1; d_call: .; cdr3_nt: TGCGCCAGCGGCCATGATGATCCAAATGGGCAGTTCTTC; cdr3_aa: CASGHDDPNGQFF
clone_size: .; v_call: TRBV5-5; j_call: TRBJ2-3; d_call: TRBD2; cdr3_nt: TGTGCCAGCAGCATTACGCCTAGCGGGAACACAGATACGCAGTATTTT; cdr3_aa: CASSITPSGNTDTQYF
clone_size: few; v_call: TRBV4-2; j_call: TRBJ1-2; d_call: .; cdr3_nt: TGTGCCAGCAGCCAAGATCTACCGGGGGGGGGCTACACCTTC; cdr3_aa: CASSQDLPGGGYTF
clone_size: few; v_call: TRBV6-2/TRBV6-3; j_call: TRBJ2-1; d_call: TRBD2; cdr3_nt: TGTGCCAGCAGTCACTTAGCGGGGTACGGGGAGCAGTTCTTC; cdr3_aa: CASSHLAGYGEQFF
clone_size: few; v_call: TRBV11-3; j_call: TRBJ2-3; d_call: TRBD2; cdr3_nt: TGTGCCAGCAGCTTAGATTTTGAGAGCGGGAGGGCCCGGGATACGCAGTATTTT; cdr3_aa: CASSLDFESGRARDTQYF
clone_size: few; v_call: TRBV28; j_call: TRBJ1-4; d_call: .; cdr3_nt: TGTGCCAGCACCCCGGGGGGCTCATATGAAAAACTGTTTTTT; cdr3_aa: CASTPGGSYEKLFF
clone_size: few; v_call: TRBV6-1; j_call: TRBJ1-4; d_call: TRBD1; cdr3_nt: TGTGCCAGCAGAGGGACAGGGGGCGCTGGGGAAAAACTGTTTTTT; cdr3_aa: CASRGTGGAGEKLFF
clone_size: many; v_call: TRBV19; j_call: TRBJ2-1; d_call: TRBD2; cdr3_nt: TGTGCCAGTAGATGGACTAGCATAGATGAGCAGTTCTTC; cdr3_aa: CASRWTSIDEQFF
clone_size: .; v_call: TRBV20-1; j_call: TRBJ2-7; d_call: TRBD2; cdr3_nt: TGCAGTGCTAGAGTCCTAGCGGGAGGGCCCTCCTACGAGCAGTACTTC; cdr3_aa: CSARVLAGGPSYEQYF
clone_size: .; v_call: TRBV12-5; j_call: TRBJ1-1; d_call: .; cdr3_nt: TGTGCTAGTGGTGCCCCCAATGGGGCCAACACTGAAGCTTTCTTT; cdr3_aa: CASGAPNGANTEAFF
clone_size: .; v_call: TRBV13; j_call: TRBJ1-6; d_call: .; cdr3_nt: TGTGCCAGCAGTCGCGGCGGGGGGCAATCACCCCTCCACTTT; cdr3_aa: CASSRGGGQSPLHF
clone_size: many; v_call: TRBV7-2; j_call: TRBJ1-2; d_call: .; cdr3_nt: TGTGCCAGCAGCCAGGCATCAGGGCGCTATGGCTACACCTTC; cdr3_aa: CASSQASGRYGYTF
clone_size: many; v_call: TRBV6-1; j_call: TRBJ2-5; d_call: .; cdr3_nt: TGTGCCAGCAGTAAAGACCTGGCCGAACAAGAGACCCAGTACTTC; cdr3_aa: CASSKDLAEQETQYF
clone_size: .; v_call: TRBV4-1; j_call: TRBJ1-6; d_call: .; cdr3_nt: TGCGCCAGCAGCCAGGCGGATAATTCACCCCTCCACTTT; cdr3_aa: CASSQADNSPLHF
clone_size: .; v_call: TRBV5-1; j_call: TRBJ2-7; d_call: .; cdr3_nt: TGCGCCAGCAGCTTGGGGGGGTCCGGATACGAGCAGTACTTC; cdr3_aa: CASSLGGSGYEQYF
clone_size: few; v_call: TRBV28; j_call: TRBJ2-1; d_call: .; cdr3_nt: TGTGCCAGCAGCCCCCCCGATAGGGGAAGGTTCTTC; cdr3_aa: CASSPPDRGRFF
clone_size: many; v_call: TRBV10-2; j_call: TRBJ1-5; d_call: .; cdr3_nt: TGCGCCAGCAGTGACCCCTACGGGGAGGGCAATCAGCCCCAGCATTTT; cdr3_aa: CASSDPYGEGNQPQHF
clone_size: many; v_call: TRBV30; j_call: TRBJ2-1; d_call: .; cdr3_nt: TGTGCCTGGAGTCCCGAACGGGGAGATGAGCAGTTCTTC; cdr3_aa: CAWSPERGDEQFF
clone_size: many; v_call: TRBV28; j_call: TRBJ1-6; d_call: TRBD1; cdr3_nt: TGTGCCAGCAGTTTATTAGGGACAGTCTCATCACCCCTCCACTTT; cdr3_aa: CASSLLGTVSSPLHF
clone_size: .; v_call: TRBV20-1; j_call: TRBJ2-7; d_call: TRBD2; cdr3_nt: TGCAGTGCTAGATTAGCGGGTCCTCACTACGAGCAGTACTTC; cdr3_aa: CSARLAGPHYEQYF